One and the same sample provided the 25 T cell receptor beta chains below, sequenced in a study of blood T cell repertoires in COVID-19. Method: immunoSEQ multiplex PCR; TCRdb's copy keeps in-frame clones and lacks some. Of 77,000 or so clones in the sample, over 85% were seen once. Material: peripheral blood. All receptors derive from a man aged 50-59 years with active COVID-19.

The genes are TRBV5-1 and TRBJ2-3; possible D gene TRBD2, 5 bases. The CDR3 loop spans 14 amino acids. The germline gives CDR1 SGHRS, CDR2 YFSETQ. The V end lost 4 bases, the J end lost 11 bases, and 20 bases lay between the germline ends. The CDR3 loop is CASSPPTTMNGQYF. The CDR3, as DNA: TGCGCCAGCAGCCCGCCGACTACAATGAATGGGCAGTATTTT.

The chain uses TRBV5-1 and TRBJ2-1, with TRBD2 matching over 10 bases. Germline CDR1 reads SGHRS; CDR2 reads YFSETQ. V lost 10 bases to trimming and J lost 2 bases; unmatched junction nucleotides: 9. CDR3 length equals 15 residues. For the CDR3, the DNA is TGCGCCTGCTCCCCCGGGACTAGCGCCTACAATGAGCAGTTCTTC. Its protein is CACSPGTSAYNEQFF.

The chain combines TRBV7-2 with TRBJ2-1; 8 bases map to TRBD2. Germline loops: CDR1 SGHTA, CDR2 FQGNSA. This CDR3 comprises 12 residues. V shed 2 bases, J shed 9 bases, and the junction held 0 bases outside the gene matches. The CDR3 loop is CASSLRGGEQFF. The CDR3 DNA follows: TGTGCCAGCAGCTTACGGGGGGGTGAGCAGTTCTTC.

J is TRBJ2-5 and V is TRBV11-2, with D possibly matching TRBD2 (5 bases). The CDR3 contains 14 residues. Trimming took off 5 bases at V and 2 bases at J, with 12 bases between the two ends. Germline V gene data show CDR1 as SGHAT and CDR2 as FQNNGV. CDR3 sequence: CASSRGWGQETQYF. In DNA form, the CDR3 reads TGTGCCAGCAGCCGCGGGTGGGGACAAGAGACCCAGTACTTC. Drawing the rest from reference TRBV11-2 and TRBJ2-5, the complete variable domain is EAGVAQSPRYKIIEKRQSVAFWCNPISGHATLYWYQQILGQGPKLLIQFQNNGVVDDSQLPKDRFSAERLKGVDSTLKIQPAKLEDSAVYLCASSRGWGQETQYFGPGTRLLVL.

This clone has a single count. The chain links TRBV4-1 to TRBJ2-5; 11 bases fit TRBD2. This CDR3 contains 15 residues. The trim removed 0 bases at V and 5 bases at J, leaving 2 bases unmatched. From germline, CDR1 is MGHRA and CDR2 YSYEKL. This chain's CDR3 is CASSQETSGIETQYF. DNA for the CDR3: TGCGCCAGCAGCCAAGAGACTAGCGGGATCGAGACCCAGTACTTC.

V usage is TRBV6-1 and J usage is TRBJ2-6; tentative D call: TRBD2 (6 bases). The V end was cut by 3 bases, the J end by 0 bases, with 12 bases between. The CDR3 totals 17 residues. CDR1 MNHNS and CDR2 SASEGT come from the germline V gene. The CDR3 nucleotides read TGTGCCAGCAGTGATCTCGTGGGGGGCTCTGGGGCCAACGTCCTGACTTTC. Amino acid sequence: CASSDLVGGSGANVLTF.

CDR3 nucleotides: TGTGCCAGCAGCTTACGAAGCGGGGGGACCCCCTACGAGCAGTACTTC. Protein: CASSLRSGGTPYEQYF. This chain uses TRBV7-2 with TRBJ2-7; 9 nucleotides line up with TRBD2. CDR3 size: 16 residues. Germline-derived CDR1 and CDR2 are SGHTA and FQGNSA. Trimming cost V 2 bases and J 2 bases; bases outside gene matches: 7.

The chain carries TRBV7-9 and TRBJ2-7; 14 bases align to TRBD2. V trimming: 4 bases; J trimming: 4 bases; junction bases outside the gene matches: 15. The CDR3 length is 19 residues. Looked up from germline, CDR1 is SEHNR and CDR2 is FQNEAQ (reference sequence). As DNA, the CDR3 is TGTGCCAGCAGCTCCCCCGGGACTAGCGGGGGATTTGGCCTTTACGAGCAGTACTTC. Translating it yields CASSSPGTSGGFGLYEQYF.

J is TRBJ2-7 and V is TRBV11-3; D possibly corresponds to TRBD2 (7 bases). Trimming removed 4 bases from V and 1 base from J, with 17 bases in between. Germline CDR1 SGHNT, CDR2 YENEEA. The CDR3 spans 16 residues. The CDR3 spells CASSSHIGGLSYEQYF. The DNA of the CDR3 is TGTGCCAGCAGCTCCCATATCGGGGGGCTTTCCTACGAGCAGTACTTC.

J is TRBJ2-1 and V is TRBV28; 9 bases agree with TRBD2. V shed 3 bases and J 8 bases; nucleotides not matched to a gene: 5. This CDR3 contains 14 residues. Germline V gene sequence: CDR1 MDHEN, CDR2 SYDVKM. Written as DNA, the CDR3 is TGTGCCAGCAGTTTTAGCGGGAGAGTTGATGAGCAGTTCTTC. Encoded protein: CASSFSGRVDEQFF.

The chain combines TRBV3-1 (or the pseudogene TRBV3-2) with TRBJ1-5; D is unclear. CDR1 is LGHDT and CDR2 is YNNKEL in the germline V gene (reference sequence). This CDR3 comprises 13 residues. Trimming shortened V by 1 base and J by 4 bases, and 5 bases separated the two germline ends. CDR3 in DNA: TGTGCCAGCAGCCAAGGGCAGAATCAGCCCCAGCATTTT. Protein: CASSQGQNQPQHF.

CDR3 DNA: TGCAGTGCTAGTACCAGCGGGAGGGTCCCCTTAAGATGGGCAGACTCCTACAATGAGCAGTTCTTC. This translates into CSASTSGRVPLRWADSYNEQFF. The chain uses TRBV20-1 and TRBJ2-1; TRBD2 aligns across 10 bases. Germline V CDR1 and CDR2: DFQATT, SNEGSKA (reference sequence). The V and J ends lost 3 bases and 0 bases, in that order; junction bases with no gene match: 23. The CDR3 sequence is 22 residues long.

The CDR3 here is CASSASAGGRETQYF. The DNA for the CDR3 is TGTGCCAGCAGCGCTTCGGCAGGGGGGAGGGAGACCCAGTACTTC. The genes are TRBV9 and TRBJ2-5, with D possibly TRBD1 on 7 matching bases. Trimming left V 3 bases short and J 5 bases short, with 17 bases between. Germline V gene data show CDR1 as SGDLS and CDR2 as YYNGEE. The CDR3 is made up of 15 amino acids. Complete variable domain (other parts from reference TRBV9 and TRBJ2-5): DSGVTQTPKHLITATGQRVTLRCSPRSGDLSVYWYQQSLDQGLQFLIQYYNGEERAKGNILERFSAQQFPDLHSELNLSSLELGDSALYFCASSASAGGRETQYFGPGTRLLVL.

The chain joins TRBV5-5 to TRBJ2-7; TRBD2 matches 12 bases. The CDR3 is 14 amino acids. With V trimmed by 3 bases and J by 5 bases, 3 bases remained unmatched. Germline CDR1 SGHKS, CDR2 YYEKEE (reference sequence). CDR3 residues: CASSWTSGTHEQYF. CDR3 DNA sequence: TGTGCCAGCAGCTGGACTAGCGGGACGCACGAGCAGTACTTC.

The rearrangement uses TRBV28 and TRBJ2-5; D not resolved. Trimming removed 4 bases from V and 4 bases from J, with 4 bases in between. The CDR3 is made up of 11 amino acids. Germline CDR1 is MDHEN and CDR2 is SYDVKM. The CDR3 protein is CASSSRETQYF. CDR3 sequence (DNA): TGTGCCAGCAGTTCTCGAGAGACCCAGTACTTC.

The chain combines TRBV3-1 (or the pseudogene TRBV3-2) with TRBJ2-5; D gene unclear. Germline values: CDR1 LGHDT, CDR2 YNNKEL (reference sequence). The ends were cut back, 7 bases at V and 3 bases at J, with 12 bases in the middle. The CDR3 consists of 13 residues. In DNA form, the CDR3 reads TGTGCCAGCACCCATCTCGCGGAAGAGACCCAGTACTTC. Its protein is CASTHLAEETQYF.

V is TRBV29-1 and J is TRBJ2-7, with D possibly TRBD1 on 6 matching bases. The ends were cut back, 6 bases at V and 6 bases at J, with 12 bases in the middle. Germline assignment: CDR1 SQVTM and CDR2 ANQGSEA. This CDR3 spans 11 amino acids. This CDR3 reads CSVTRGSEQYF. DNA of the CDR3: TGCAGCGTGACAAGGGGGAGCGAGCAGTACTTC.

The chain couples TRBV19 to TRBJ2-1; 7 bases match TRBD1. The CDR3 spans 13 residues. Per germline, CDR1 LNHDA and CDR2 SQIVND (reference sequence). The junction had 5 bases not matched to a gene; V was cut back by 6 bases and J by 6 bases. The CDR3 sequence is CASSRGIFNEQFF. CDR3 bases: TGTGCCAGTAGCAGGGGGATATTCAATGAGCAGTTCTTC.

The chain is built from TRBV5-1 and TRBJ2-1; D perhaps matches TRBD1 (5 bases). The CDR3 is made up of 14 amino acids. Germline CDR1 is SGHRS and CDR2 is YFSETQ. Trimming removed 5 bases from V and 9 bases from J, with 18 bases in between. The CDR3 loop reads CASRQGAPWTEQFF. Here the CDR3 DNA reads TGCGCCAGCAGGCAGGGCGCCCCGTGGACTGAGCAGTTCTTC.

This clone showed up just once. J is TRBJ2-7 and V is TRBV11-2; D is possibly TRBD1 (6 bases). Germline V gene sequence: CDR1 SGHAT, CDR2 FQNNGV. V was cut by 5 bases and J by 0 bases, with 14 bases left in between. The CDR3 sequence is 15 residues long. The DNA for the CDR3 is TGTGCCAGCAGCCTAACTCCGGACAGCTCCTACGAGCAGTACTTC. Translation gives CASSLTPDSSYEQYF.

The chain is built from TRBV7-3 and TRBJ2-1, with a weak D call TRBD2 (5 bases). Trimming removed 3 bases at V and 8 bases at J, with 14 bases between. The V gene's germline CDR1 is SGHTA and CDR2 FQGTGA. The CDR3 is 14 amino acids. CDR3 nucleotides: TGTGCCAGCAGCTTTAGACTGGCGGGCGATGAGCAGTTCTTC. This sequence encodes CASSFRLAGDEQFF.

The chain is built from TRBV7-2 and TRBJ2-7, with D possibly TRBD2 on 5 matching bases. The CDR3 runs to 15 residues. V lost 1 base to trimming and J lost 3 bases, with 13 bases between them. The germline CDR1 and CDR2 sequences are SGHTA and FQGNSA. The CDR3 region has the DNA TGTGCCAGCAGCTTAGATGAGGGCTATTTCTACGAGCAGTACTTC. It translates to CASSLDEGYFYEQYF. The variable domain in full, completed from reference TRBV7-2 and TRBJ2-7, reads GAGVSQSPSNKVTEKGKDVELRCDPISGHTALYWYRQSLGQGLEFLIYFQGNSAPDKSGLPSDRFSAERTGGSVSTLTIQRTQQEDSAVYLCASSLDEGYFYEQYFGPGTRLTVT.

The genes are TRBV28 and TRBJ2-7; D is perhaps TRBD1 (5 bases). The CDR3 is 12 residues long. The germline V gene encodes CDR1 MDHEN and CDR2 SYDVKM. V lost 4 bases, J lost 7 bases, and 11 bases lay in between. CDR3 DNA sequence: TGTGCCAGCAGTTGGGGCTCCCTAGAGCAGTACTTC. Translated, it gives CASSWGSLEQYF. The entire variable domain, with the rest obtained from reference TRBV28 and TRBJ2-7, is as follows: DVKVTQSSRYLVKRTGEKVFLECVQDMDHENMFWYRQDPGLGLRLIYFSYDVKMKEKGDIPEGYSVSREKKERFSLILESASTNQTSMYLCASSWGSLEQYFGPGTRLTVT.

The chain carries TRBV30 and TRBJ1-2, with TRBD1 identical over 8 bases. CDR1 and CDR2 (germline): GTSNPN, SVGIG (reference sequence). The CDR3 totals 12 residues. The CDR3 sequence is CASDRDAIGYTF. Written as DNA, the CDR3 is TGTGCTTCGGACAGGGATGCGATTGGCTACACCTTC.

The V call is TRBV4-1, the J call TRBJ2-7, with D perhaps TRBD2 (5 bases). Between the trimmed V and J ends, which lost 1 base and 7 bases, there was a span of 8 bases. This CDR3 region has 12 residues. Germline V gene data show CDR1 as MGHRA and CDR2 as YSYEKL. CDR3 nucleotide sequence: TGCGCCAGCAGCCAAGTGAGAGGGGAGCAGTACTTC. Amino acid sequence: CASSQVRGEQYF.